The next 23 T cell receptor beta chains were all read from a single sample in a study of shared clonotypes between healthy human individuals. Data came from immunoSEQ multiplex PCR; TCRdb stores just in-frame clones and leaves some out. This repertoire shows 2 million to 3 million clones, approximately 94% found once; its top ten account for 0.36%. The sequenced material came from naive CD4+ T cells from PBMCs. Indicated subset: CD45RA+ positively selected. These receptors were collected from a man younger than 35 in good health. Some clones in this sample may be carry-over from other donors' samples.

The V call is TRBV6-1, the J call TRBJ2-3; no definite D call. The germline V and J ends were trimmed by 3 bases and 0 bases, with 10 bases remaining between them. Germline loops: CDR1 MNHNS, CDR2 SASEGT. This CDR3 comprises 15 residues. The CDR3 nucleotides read TGTGCCAGCAGTGACTACAGAGATAGCACAGATACGCAGTATTTT. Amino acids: CASSDYRDSTDTQYF.

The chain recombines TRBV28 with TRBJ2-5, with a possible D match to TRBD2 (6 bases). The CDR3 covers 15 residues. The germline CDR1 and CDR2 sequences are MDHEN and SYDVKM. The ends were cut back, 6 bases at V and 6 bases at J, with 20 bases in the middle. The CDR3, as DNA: TGTGCCAGCAGAGACTCATCGGGAGCTGAACAGACCCAGTACTTC. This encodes CASRDSSGAEQTQYF.

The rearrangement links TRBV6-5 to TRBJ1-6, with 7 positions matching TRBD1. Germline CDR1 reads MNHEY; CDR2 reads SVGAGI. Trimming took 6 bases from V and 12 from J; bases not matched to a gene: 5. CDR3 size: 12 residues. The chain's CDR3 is CASSRNRGPLHF. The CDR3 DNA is TGTGCCAGCAGCCGGAACAGGGGACCCCTCCACTTT.

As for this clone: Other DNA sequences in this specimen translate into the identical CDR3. The CDR3: CASSYRINEKLFF. The CDR3 DNA is TGTGCCAGCAGTTACCGAATTAATGAAAAACTGTTTTTT. The chain carries TRBV6-5 and TRBJ1-4; D is unclear. Deletions cut 2 bases from V and 4 bases from J, with 5 bases between. Germline loops: CDR1 MNHEY, CDR2 SVGAGI. CDR3 length: 13 residues.

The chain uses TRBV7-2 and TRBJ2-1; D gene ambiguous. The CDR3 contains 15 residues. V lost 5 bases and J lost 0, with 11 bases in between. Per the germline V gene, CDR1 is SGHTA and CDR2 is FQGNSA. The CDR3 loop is CASSIPLSSYNEQFF. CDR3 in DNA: TGTGCCAGCAGCATTCCCCTTAGCTCCTACAATGAGCAGTTCTTC.

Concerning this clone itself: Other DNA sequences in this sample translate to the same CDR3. The CDR3: CASSFSGQNYGYTF. The CDR3 bases are TGCGCCAGCAGCTTTTCGGGACAGAACTATGGCTACACCTTC. The rearrangement uses TRBV5-1 and TRBJ1-2, with TRBD1 identical over 7 bases. Per germline, CDR1 SGHRS and CDR2 YFSETQ. CDR3 length: 14 amino acids. The junction had 3 bases not matched to a gene; V was cut back by 2 bases and J by 2 bases.

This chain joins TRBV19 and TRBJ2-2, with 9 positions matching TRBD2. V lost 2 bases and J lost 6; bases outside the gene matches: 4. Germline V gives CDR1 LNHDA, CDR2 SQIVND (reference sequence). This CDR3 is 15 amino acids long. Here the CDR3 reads CASSIRGTSPGELFF. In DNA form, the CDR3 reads TGTGCCAGTAGTATACGAGGGACTAGCCCCGGGGAGCTGTTTTTT.

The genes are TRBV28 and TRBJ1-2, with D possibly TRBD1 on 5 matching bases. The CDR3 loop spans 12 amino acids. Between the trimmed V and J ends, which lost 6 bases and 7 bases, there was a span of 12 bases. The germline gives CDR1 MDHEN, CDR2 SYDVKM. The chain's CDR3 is CASSYPGGGYTF. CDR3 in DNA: TGTGCCAGCAGCTATCCCGGGGGTGGCTACACCTTC.

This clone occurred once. The CDR3 nucleotides read TGTGCCAGCTCACCCAGGACAGGGACCGAGACCCAGTACTTC. This translates into CASSPRTGTETQYF. This rearrangement joins TRBV18 to TRBJ2-5; 8 bases fit TRBD1. Germline V gives CDR1 KGHSH, CDR2 LQKENI. CDR3 size: 14 residues. V lost 3 bases and J lost 5; bases outside the gene matches: 5.

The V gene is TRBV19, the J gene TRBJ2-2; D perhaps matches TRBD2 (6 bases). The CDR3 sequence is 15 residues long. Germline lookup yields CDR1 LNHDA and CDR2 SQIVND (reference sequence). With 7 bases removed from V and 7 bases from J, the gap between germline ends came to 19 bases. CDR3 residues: CASNPPAGSIGELFF. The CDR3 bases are TGTGCCAGTAATCCGCCGGCGGGGTCCATCGGGGAGCTGTTTTTT. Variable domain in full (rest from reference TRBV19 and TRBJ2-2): DGGITQSPKYLFRKEGQNVTLSCEQNLNHDAMYWYRQDPGQGLRLIYYSQIVNDFQKGDIAEGYSVSREKKESFPLTVTSAQKNPTAFYLCASNPPAGSIGELFFGEGSRLTVL.

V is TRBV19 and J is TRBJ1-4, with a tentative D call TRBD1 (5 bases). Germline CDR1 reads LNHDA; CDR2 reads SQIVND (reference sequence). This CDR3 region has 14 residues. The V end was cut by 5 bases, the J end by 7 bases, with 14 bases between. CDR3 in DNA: TGTGCCAGTAGTTGGAGGGGTATCGGTGAAAAACTGTTTTTT. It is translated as CASSWRGIGEKLFF. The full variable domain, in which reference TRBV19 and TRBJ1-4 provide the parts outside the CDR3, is DGGITQSPKYLFRKEGQNVTLSCEQNLNHDAMYWYRQDPGQGLRLIYYSQIVNDFQKGDIAEGYSVSREKKESFPLTVTSAQKNPTAFYLCASSWRGIGEKLFFGSGTQLSVL.

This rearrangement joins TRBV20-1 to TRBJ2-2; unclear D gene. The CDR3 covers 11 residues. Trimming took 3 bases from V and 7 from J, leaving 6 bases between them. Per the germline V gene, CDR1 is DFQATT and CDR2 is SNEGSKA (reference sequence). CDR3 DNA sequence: TGCAGTGCTAGCGCGATCGGGGAGCTGTTTTTT. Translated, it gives CSASAIGELFF.

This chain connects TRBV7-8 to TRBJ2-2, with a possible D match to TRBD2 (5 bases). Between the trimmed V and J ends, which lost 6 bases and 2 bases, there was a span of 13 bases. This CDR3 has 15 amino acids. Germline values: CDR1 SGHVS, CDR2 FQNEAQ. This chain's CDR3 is CASSRGRINTGELFF. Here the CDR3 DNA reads TGTGCCAGCAGTCGAGGGCGGATTAACACCGGGGAGCTGTTTTTT.

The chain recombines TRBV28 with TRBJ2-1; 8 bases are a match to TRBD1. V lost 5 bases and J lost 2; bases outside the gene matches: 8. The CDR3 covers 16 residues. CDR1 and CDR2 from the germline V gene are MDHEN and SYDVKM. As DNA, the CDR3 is TGTGCCAGCAGTCCTGTGGGACAGGTTCCCTACAATGAGCAGTTCTTC. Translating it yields CASSPVGQVPYNEQFF.

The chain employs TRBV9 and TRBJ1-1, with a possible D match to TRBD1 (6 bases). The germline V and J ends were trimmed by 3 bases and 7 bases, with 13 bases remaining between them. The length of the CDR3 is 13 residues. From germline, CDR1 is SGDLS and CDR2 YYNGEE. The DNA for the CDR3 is TGTGCCAGCAGCGCGAGCGTGGACAGTGAAGCTTTCTTT. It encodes CASSASVDSEAFF.

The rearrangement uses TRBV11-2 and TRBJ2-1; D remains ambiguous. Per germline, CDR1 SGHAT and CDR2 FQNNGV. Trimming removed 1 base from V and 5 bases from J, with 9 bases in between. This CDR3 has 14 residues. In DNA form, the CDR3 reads TGTGCCAGCAGCTTAGCCATACTAAACAATGAGCAGTTCTTC. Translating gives CASSLAILNNEQFF.

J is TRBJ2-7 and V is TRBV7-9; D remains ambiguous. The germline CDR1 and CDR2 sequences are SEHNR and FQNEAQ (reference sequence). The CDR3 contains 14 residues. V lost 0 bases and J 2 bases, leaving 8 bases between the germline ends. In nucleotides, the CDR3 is TGTGCCAGCAGCTTAGCTTTGCGGACCTACGAGCAGTACTTC. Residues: CASSLALRTYEQYF.

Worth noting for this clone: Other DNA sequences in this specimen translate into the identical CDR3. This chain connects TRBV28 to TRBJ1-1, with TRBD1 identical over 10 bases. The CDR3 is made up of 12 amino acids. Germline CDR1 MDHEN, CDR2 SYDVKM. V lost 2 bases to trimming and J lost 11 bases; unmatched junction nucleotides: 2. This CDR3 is CASSLGTGDAFF. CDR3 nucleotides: TGTGCCAGCAGTTTAGGGACAGGGGACGCTTTCTTT.

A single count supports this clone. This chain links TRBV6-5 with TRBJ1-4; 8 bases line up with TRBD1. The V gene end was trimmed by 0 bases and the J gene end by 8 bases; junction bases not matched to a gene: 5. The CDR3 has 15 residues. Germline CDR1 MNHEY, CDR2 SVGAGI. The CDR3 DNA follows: TGTGCCAGCAGTTACTCGGGACAGGCTCAAGAAAAACTGTTTTTT. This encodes CASSYSGQAQEKLFF.

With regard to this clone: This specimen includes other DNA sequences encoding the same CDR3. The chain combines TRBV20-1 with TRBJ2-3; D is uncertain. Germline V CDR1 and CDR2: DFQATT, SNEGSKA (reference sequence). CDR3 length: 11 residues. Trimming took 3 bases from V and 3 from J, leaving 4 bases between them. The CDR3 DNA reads TGCAGTGCTAGTGTGACAGATACGCAGTATTTT. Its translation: CSASVTDTQYF.

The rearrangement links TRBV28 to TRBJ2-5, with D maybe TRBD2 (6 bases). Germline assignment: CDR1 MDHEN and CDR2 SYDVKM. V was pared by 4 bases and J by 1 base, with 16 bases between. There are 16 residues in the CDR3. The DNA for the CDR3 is TGTGCCAGCAGTTGGGCTTACGGGAGCCCCCAAGAGACCCAGTACTTC. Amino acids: CASSWAYGSPQETQYF.

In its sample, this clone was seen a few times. CDR3 loop: CASSPRDGPQHF. In DNA form, the CDR3 reads TGTGCCAGCAGCCCACGGGATGGGCCCCAGCATTTT. The chain links TRBV7-2 to TRBJ1-5, with no clear D. V was shortened by 5 bases and J by 9 bases, with 11 bases between the two germline ends. CDR1 SGHTA and CDR2 FQGNSA come from the germline V gene. The CDR3 length is 12 residues.

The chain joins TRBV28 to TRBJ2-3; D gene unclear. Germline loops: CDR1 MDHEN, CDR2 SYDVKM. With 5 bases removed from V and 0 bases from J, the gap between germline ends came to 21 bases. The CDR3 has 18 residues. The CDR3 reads CASSGAVVASRSTDTQYF. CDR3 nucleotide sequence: TGTGCCAGCAGTGGAGCCGTCGTAGCATCCAGAAGCACAGATACGCAGTATTTT.